The entry that follows covers one TCR beta chain sequence. This entry comes from a study of Ad26.COV2.S vaccination and SARS-CoV-2 variants. Looking at the study overall: Intramuscular Ad26.COV2.S at 5x10^10 or 1x10^11 viral particles.

V lost 3 bases, J lost 1 base, and 2 bases stayed unmatched. Germline V gives CDR1 LGHDT, CDR2 YNNKEL (reference sequence). This CDR3 region has 15 residues. Profiled with immunoSEQ multiplex PCR; TCRdb holds only in-frame clones, not every one. Of around 310,000 clones listed, 75% to 90% are singletons. Treatment meaning: some 19 received Ad26.COV2.S at low or high dose, single or two shots; about 5 received placebo; per-sample allocation not given. Sample collection was performed on day 63 after the first vaccine or placebo injection. This clonotype was obtained from a person between 18 and 65 years old who received the Ad26.COV2.S COVID-19 vaccine or a placebo. This specimen was peripheral blood, taken in a trial of Ad26.COV2.S vaccine versus placebo. The rearrangement links TRBV3-1 (or the pseudogene TRBV3-2) to TRBJ2-2, with TRBD1 identical over 7 bases. CDR3 in DNA: TGTGCCAGCAGCCACGGACAGGTGAACACCGGGGAGCTGTTTTTT. Translation gives CASSHGQVNTGELFF.